Below, 15 T cell receptor beta chains from the same sample are listed, as sequenced in a study of control samples from healthy donors and cancer patients. Profiling relied on immunoSEQ multiplex PCR, and the TCRdb table lists in-frame clones only, not all of them. Counted here are about 140,000 clones, about 90% occurring once; the ten biggest clones make up more than 6.5%. The sample comprised blood. All receptors come from a man between 18 and 29 years old in good health.

The chain is built from TRBV5-1 and TRBJ1-6; TRBD1 agrees at 9 bases. With 4 bases clipped from V and 8 bases from J, the junction kept 1 base outside the gene matches. Germline V gene data show CDR1 as SGHRS and CDR2 as YFSETQ. This CDR3 comprises 13 residues. CDR3 DNA sequence: TGCGCCAGCAGCACAGGGGGCGATTCACCCCTCCACTTT. Translation: CASSTGGDSPLHF.

This rearrangement joins TRBV2 to TRBJ2-5; 11 bases fit TRBD2. Germline V CDR1 and CDR2: SNHLY, FYNNEI. The CDR3 runs 20 residues. The V and J ends lost 4 bases and 0 bases, in that order; junction bases with no gene match: 16. The CDR3 DNA follows: TGTGCCAGCAGTGTTAGGCTAGCGGGGGGACTACGCCTGTACCAAGAGACCCAGTACTTC. Protein product: CASSVRLAGGLRLYQETQYF. Full variable domain (outside the CDR3, taken from reference TRBV2 and TRBJ2-5): EPEVTQTPSHQVTQMGQEVILRCVPISNHLYFYWYRQILGQKVEFLVSFYNNEISEKSEIFDDQFSVERPDGSNFTLKIRSTKLEDSAMYFCASSVRLAGGLRLYQETQYFGPGTRLLVL.

The chain joins TRBV5-4 to TRBJ2-1, with 9 bases that match TRBD1. The CDR3 is made up of 16 amino acids. CDR1 and CDR2 from the germline V gene are SGHNT and YYREEE (reference sequence). The V segment lost 3 bases and the J segment 3 bases; nucleotides outside the gene matches: 7. CDR3 coding DNA: TGTGCCAGCAGCTCCCCGGGACAGGGCTTCTACAATGAGCAGTTCTTC. Its translation: CASSSPGQGFYNEQFF.

The gene calls are TRBV7-6 and TRBJ1-1; the D is unclear. Trimming shortened V by 5 bases and J by 4 bases, and 11 bases separated the two germline ends. Germline V CDR1 and CDR2: SGHVS, FNYEAQ. This CDR3 spans 13 amino acids. DNA of the CDR3: TGTGCCAGCAGCCCTAAACTGGGCACTGAAGCTTTCTTT. It is translated as CASSPKLGTEAFF.

The chain has TRBV2 and TRBJ2-7; 7 bases align to TRBD1. This CDR3 comprises 17 residues. J was trimmed by 3 bases and V by 2 bases; bases with no gene match: 13. Germline CDR1 SNHLY, CDR2 FYNNEI. The CDR3 spells CASSEISRRQGYYEQYF. DNA of the CDR3: TGTGCCAGCAGTGAAATCTCACGCCGACAGGGCTACTACGAGCAGTACTTC. The whole variable domain, remainder taken from reference TRBV2 and TRBJ2-7, is EPEVTQTPSHQVTQMGQEVILRCVPISNHLYFYWYRQILGQKVEFLVSFYNNEISEKSEIFDDQFSVERPDGSNFTLKIRSTKLEDSAMYFCASSEISRRQGYYEQYFGPGTRLTVT.

This clone was seen just once. The gene calls are TRBV11-3 and TRBJ2-2, with D perhaps matching TRBD1 (5 bases). Trimming took 3 bases from V and 1 from J, leaving 24 bases between them. This CDR3 is built from 20 residues. From germline, CDR1 is SGHNT and CDR2 YENEEA. The CDR3 spells CASSFPPRIRVDRNTGELFF. The CDR3 DNA follows: TGTGCCAGCAGCTTTCCGCCCCGGATCAGGGTTGACAGGAACACCGGGGAGCTGTTTTTT.

V and J are TRBV7-9 and TRBJ1-1; TRBD1 matches 8 bases. This CDR3 region has 13 residues. The junction had 5 bases not matched to a gene; V was cut back by 5 bases and J by 6 bases. Germline V gene sequence: CDR1 SEHNR, CDR2 FQNEAQ (reference sequence). The CDR3 is CASSDRGGSEAFF. The CDR3 DNA follows: TGTGCCAGCAGCGACAGGGGAGGGTCTGAAGCTTTCTTT.

V is TRBV28 and J is TRBJ1-2; 8 nucleotides agree with TRBD1. This CDR3 is 15 amino acids long. Germline V lookup: CDR1 MDHEN, CDR2 SYDVKM. J was trimmed by 6 bases and V by 6 bases; bases with no gene match: 12. DNA for the CDR3: TGTGCCAGCAGATCGGTCAGGGGGCCCAACGATGGCTACACCTTC. Its translation: CASRSVRGPNDGYTF.

V gene TRBV20-1 combines with J gene TRBJ1-2, with TRBD1 as a possible D gene (6 bases). Germline V gives CDR1 DFQATT, CDR2 SNEGSKA (reference sequence). This CDR3 contains 15 residues. V lost 3 bases, J lost 1 base, and 15 bases lay in between. The CDR3, as DNA: TGCAGTGCTAGTCGCTCATCAGGGGTTAACTATGGCTACACCTTC. Translation gives CSASRSSGVNYGYTF.

The chain recombines TRBV6-2 or TRBV6-3 with TRBJ1-1; D is unclear. Trimming removed 2 bases at V and 4 bases at J, with 8 bases between. The CDR3 consists of 13 residues. CDR1 is MNHEY and CDR2 is SVGEGT in the germline V gene. CDR3 sequence (DNA): TGTGCCAGCAGTTACGGAGATGCCACTGAAGCTTTCTTT. Amino acid sequence: CASSYGDATEAFF.

The rearrangement uses TRBV7-9 and TRBJ1-1, with D unclear. The CDR3 totals 14 residues. Germline CDR1 is SEHNR and CDR2 is FQNEAQ (reference sequence). V gave up 5 bases and J gave up 4 bases, with 14 bases separating them. Written as DNA, the CDR3 is TGTGCCAGCAGCCCTACTTCCTTTTTCACTGAAGCTTTCTTT. Its translation: CASSPTSFFTEAFF.

The V gene is TRBV6-5, the J gene TRBJ1-4; 11 bases align to TRBD1. The CDR3 sequence is 15 residues long. Germline V gene sequence: CDR1 MNHEY, CDR2 SVGAGI. Trimming cost V 6 bases and J 5 bases; bases outside gene matches: 5. The CDR3: CASRDRGQPNEKLFF. The CDR3 DNA reads as TGTGCCAGCAGGGACAGGGGGCAACCGAATGAAAAACTGTTTTTT.

The rearrangement links TRBV7-8 to TRBJ2-5, with 10 bases identical to TRBD1. The CDR3 consists of 18 residues. Germline loops: CDR1 SGHVS, CDR2 FQNEAQ. Unmatched junction bases numbered 9, after V lost 1 base and J lost 1 base. As DNA, the CDR3 is TGTGCCAGCAGCTTAGTTATAGGGACAGGGGCGGTCCAAGAGACCCAGTACTTC. It codes for CASSLVIGTGAVQETQYF.

The chain employs TRBV5-1 and TRBJ1-4, with 8 bases fitting TRBD1. Germline V lookup: CDR1 SGHRS, CDR2 YFSETQ. V lost 4 bases to trimming and J lost 6 bases; unmatched junction nucleotides: 8. The CDR3 consists of 15 residues. The DNA for the CDR3 is TGCGCCAGCAGCCCGCAGGGGGCGAGGGATGAAAAACTGTTTTTT. Protein sequence: CASSPQGARDEKLFF. Based on the CDR3 plus reference TRBV5-1 and TRBJ1-4, the full variable domain is KAGVTQTPRYLIKTRGQQVTLSCSPISGHRSVSWYQQTPGQGLQFLFEYFSETQRNKGNFPGRFSGRQFSNSRSEMNVSTLELGDSALYLCASSPQGARDEKLFFGSGTQLSVL.

V and J are TRBV28 and TRBJ1-6; no clear D gene. CDR1 is MDHEN, CDR2 SYDVKM, per germline. Trimming shortened V by 3 bases and J by 5 bases, and 17 bases separated the two germline ends. This CDR3 has 17 amino acids. Here the CDR3 reads CASSFLGGQGNNSPLHF. The CDR3 nucleotides read TGTGCCAGCAGTTTTTTAGGCGGCCAAGGGAATAATTCACCCCTCCACTTT.